This section outlines one T cell receptor (beta chain) sequence together with its context. Its antigen is unidentified. Some clones are missing from TCRdb's copy, which holds only in-frame ones; the method was immunoSEQ multiplex PCR. Of around 100,000 clones in the sample, 85% to 90% were seen once. The sample comes from a study of T cell responses to AZD1222 COVID-19 vaccine. CDR1 and CDR2 from the germline V gene are SGHNT and YENEEA. This CDR3 contains 14 residues. Trimming left V 5 bases short and J 0 bases short, with 9 bases between. Study-level points and caveats: Possibly, clonal diversity was underestimated; donors were largely white British and included more females.

The input for sequencing was peripheral blood, taken on day 0 of AZD1222 vaccination. The chain carries TRBV11-3 and TRBJ2-3; perhaps TRBD2 as D (5 bases). The source is an adult in good health. The CDR3, as DNA: TGTGCCAGCAGCCAAGGCGGGAGCACAGATACGCAGTATTTT. Its translation is CASSQGGSTDTQYF.